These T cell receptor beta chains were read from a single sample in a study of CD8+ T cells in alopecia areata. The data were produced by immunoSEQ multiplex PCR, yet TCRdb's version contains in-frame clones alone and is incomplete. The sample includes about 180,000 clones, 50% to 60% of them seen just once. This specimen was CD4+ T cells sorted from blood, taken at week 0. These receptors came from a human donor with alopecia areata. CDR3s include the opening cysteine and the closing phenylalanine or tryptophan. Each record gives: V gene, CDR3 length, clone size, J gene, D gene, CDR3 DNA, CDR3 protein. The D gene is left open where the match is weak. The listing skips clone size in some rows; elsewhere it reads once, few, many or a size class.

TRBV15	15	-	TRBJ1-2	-	TGTGCCACCAGCAGACATACCGGGGGTGACTATGGCTACACCTTC	CATSRHTGGDYGYTF
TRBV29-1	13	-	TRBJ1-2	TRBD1	TGCAGCGTCTCTACAGGGGTTCGGTATGGCTACACCTTC	CSVSTGVRYGYTF
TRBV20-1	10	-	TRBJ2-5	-	TGCAGTGCATACGAAGAGACCCAGTACTTC	CSAYEETQYF
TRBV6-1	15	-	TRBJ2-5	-	TGTGCCAGCAGTGCGGGGGGCAGGAGCCAAGAGACCCAGTACTTC	CASSAGGRSQETQYF
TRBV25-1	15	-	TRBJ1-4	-	TGTGCCAGCACCAGAACCGGGCTCCGGAATGAAAAACTGTTTTTT	CASTRTGLRNEKLFF
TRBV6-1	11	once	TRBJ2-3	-	TGTGCCAGCAGTAGGGAGGATACGCAGTATTTT	CASSREDTQYF
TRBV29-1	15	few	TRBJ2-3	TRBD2	TGCAGCTCCCTTGCGGGACTAGCGTACACAGATACGCAGTATTTT	CSSLAGLAYTDTQYF
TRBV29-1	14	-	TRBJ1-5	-	TGCAGCGTTTCCGACAGTTATAGCAATCAGCCCCAGCATTTT	CSVSDSYSNQPQHF
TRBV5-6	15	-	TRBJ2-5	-	TGTGCCAGCAGCTTGGGGCAGGGTCATGGGGTGACCCAGTACTTC	CASSLGQGHGVTQYF
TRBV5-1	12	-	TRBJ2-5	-	TGCGCCAGCAGCTTGAACCAAGAGACCCAGTACTTC	CASSLNQETQYF
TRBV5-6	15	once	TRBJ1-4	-	TGTGCCAGCAGCTTGTTCGTCGGTGTTAATGAAAAACTGTTTTTT	CASSLFVGVNEKLFF
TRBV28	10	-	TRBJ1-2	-	TGTGCCAGCAGGGACTATGGCTACACCTTC	CASRDYGYTF
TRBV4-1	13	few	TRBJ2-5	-	TGCGCCAGCAGCCAAGTCGAGTGGGAGACCCAGTACTTC	CASSQVEWETQYF
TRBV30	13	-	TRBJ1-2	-	TGTGCCTGGAGTGTCGGGAGAGTCTATGGCTACACCTTC	CAWSVGRVYGYTF
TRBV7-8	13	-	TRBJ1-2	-	TGTGCCAGCAGCTTAATGGCAGTCTATGGCTACACCTTC	CASSLMAVYGYTF
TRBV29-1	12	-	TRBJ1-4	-	TGCAGCGTTGTATCCGTGCGACAAAAACTGTTTTTT	CSVVSVRQKLFF
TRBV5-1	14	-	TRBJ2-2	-	TGCGCCAGCAGTGCGGGCCCGGGCACCGGGGAGCTGTTTTTT	CASSAGPGTGELFF
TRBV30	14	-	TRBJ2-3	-	TGTGCCTGGAGTGGGACTAGGGGGGCAGATACGCAGTATTTT	CAWSGTRGADTQYF
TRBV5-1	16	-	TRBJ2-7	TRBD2	TGCGCCAGCAGCTGGACAATTCCGGGACTAGGGGCCGAGCAGTACTTC	CASSWTIPGLGAEQYF
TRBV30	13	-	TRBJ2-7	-	TGTGCCTGGAGTGGCGGGACCCGGGGCGAGCAGTACTTC	CAWSGGTRGEQYF
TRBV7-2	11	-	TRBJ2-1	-	TGTGCCAGCAGCTCCCACGGTGAGCAGTTCTTC	CASSSHGEQFF
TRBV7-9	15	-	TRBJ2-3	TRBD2	TGTGCCAGCAGCTTTCTAGCGGGGGCCACAGATACGCAGTATTTT	CASSFLAGATDTQYF
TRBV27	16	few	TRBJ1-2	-	TGTGCCAGCAGTTTATCGGCTCGGACAGCCAACTATGGCTACACCTTC	CASSLSARTANYGYTF
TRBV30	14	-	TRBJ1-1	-	TGTGCCTGGAGAGCGGGACCGATGAACACTGAAGCTTTCTTT	CAWRAGPMNTEAFF
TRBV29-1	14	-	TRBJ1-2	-	TGCAGCGTTGAGTTCCATAACAGGGCCTATGGCTACACCTTC	CSVEFHNRAYGYTF
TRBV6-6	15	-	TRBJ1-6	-	TGTGCCAGCAGTTACATTAGGGGAACTAATTCACCCCTCCACTTT	CASSYIRGTNSPLHF
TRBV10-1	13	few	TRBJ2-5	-	TGCGCCAGCAGTGGGAGACGCCAAGAGACCCAGTACTTC	CASSGRRQETQYF
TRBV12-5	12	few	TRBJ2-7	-	TGTGCTAGTCTCCCCGACAGTCGGGAGCAGTACTTC	CASLPDSREQYF
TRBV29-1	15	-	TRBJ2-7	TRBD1	TGCAGCGTTGTAGGCCAGGGGGTTTTCTCCTACGAGCAGTACTTC	CSVVGQGVFSYEQYF
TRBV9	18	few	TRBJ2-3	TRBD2	TGTGCCAGCAGCGTAGTGGCTAGCGGACTCTCTAGCACAGATACGCAGTATTTT	CASSVVASGLSSTDTQYF
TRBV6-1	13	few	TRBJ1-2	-	TGTGCCAGCAGTCCATCGGGGGATCGGGGCTACACCTTC	CASSPSGDRGYTF
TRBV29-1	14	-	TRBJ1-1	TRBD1	TGCAGCGTTCGACAGGGTAATATGAACACTGAAGCTTTCTTT	CSVRQGNMNTEAFF
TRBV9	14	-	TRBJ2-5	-	TGTGCCAGCAGCGTCGCGGGGACGAAAGAGACCCAGTACTTC	CASSVAGTKETQYF
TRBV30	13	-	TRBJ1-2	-	TGTGCCTGGAGTAATACTCGGTCAGGGGGCTACACCTTC	CAWSNTRSGGYTF
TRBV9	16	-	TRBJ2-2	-	TGTGCCAGCAGCGTAGAGGGGTCCGCCAGTCTCGGGGAGCTGTTTTTT	CASSVEGSASLGELFF